One sample yielded the 30 T cell receptor beta chains listed below, sequenced in a study of T cell responses to AZD1222 COVID-19 vaccine. The data were produced by immunoSEQ multiplex PCR, yet TCRdb's version contains in-frame clones alone and is incomplete. The profile shows some 100,000 clones, 88% of them singletons. The input for sequencing was peripheral blood, taken 28 days after the second AZD1222 dose. The receptors originated from an adult who received the AZD1222 COVID-19 vaccine.

The chain recombines TRBV15 with TRBJ2-1; no clear D. The length of the CDR3 is 13 residues. Germline-derived CDR1 and CDR2 are LNHNV and YYDKDF (reference sequence). Trimming pared 0 bases from V and 6 bases from J, leaving 6 bases between. CDR3 coding DNA: TGTGCCACCAGCAGAGATCTTGGCAATGAGCAGTTCTTC. Translation gives CATSRDLGNEQFF.

The rearrangement joins TRBV29-1 to TRBJ1-3, with D perhaps TRBD1 (5 bases). Germline lookup yields CDR1 SQVTM and CDR2 ANQGSEA. Trimming pared 4 bases from V and 0 bases from J, leaving 10 bases between. The CDR3 runs 14 residues. This CDR3 reads CSVGGLSSGNTIYF. CDR3 nucleotide sequence: TGCAGCGTTGGGGGACTGAGCTCTGGAAACACCATATATTTT.

The V call is TRBV27, the J call TRBJ2-7, with 9 bases fitting TRBD1. Germline V lookup: CDR1 MNHEY, CDR2 SMNVEV (reference sequence). The CDR3 totals 14 residues. The J segment lost 4 bases and the V segment lost 6 bases, leaving 7 bases of the junction unmatched. CDR3 in amino acids: CASRTGQGPYEQYF. The CDR3 bases are TGTGCCAGCAGAACAGGACAGGGGCCTTACGAGCAGTACTTC.

Relative to its sample, this clone is medium-sized. The J gene is TRBJ1-5, the V gene TRBV2, with a tentative D call TRBD1 (5 bases). Germline V gives CDR1 SNHLY, CDR2 FYNNEI. V gave up 2 bases and J gave up 11 bases, with 7 bases separating them. This CDR3 region has 11 residues. In nucleotides, the CDR3 is TGTGCCAGCAGTGAAAGACAGACCCAGCATTTT. This sequence encodes CASSERQTQHF.

The chain recombines TRBV5-6 with TRBJ2-7, with TRBD2 identical over 10 bases. V dropped 5 bases and J dropped 7; count of bases not matched to a gene: 6. Germline V gene data show CDR1 as SGHDT and CDR2 as YYEEEE. The CDR3 runs to 13 residues. CDR3 nucleotides: TGTGCCAGCAGGCTAGCGGGGGCGAAGGAGCAGTACTTC. Translation gives CASRLAGAKEQYF.

CDR3 sequence reads: CASSLGVPGKQFF. For the CDR3, the DNA is TGTGCCAGCAGCTTAGGGGTCCCAGGGAAGCAGTTCTTC. V usage is TRBV11-3 and J usage is TRBJ2-1, with D possibly TRBD1 on 5 matching bases. Trimming removed 1 base from V and 11 bases from J, with 12 bases in between. Germline lookup yields CDR1 SGHNT and CDR2 YENEEA. This CDR3 comprises 13 residues.

The chain combines TRBV5-1 with TRBJ2-5; D ambiguous. V was clipped by 2 bases and J by 3 bases, with 8 bases between them. From germline, CDR1 is SGHRS and CDR2 YFSETQ. This CDR3 spans 13 amino acids. CDR3 protein: CASSFTGEETQYF. In DNA, the CDR3 is TGCGCCAGCAGCTTCACGGGCGAAGAGACCCAGTACTTC.

The chain uses TRBV4-3 and TRBJ2-3; D is possibly TRBD1 or TRBD2 (6 bases each). This CDR3 contains 15 residues. From germline, CDR1 is LGHNA and CDR2 YSLEER. Trimming took off 1 base at V and 0 bases at J, with 8 bases between the two ends. The CDR3 DNA is TGCGCCAGCAGCCAAGGGGGGGCTAGCACAGATACGCAGTATTTT. Encoded protein: CASSQGGASTDTQYF.

V usage is TRBV9 and J usage is TRBJ1-1, with no clear D. Germline CDR1 SGDLS, CDR2 YYNGEE. CDR3 length: 15 residues. The ends were cut back, 4 bases at V and 1 base at J, with 14 bases in the middle. CDR3 amino acids: CASSPHRVANTEAFF. The CDR3 coding sequence is TGTGCCAGCAGCCCCCATAGGGTAGCGAACACTGAAGCTTTCTTT.

V usage is TRBV15 and J usage is TRBJ1-5, with 7 bases identical to TRBD1. Germline CDR1 is LNHNV and CDR2 is YYDKDF (reference sequence). This CDR3 contains 15 residues. Trimming cost V 2 bases and J 3 bases; bases outside gene matches: 4. This CDR3 is CATSRTGQLNQPQHF. CDR3 DNA: TGTGCCACCAGCAGAACGGGACAGCTCAATCAGCCCCAGCATTTT.

This chain connects TRBV2 to TRBJ2-1, with 7 positions matching TRBD2. The J segment lost 0 bases and the V segment lost 7 bases, leaving 3 bases of the junction unmatched. The CDR3 spans 14 residues. Germline V CDR1 and CDR2: SNHLY, FYNNEI. The CDR3 nucleotides are TGTGCCAGCAACCGGGACTACTCCTACAATGAGCAGTTCTTC. This sequence encodes CASNRDYSYNEQFF.

The rearrangement uses TRBV28 and TRBJ1-2, with TRBD1 as a possible D gene (6 bases). In germline, CDR1 is MDHEN, CDR2 SYDVKM. The length of the CDR3 is 14 residues. Trimming cost V 4 bases and J 5 bases, with 14 bases left between them. DNA for the CDR3: TGTGCCAGCAGTTGGGGGCAGGGCCGATATGGCTACACCTTC. It encodes CASSWGQGRYGYTF.

This clone appeared a few times. The V and J genes are TRBV30 and TRBJ1-4, with D perhaps matching TRBD1 (6 bases). This CDR3 is 17 amino acids long. Between the trimmed V and J ends, which lost 0 bases and 0 bases, there was a span of 14 bases. CDR1 GTSNPN and CDR2 SVGIG come from the germline V gene (reference sequence). This chain's CDR3 is CAWSVWGAFATNEKLFF. CDR3 coding DNA: TGTGCCTGGAGTGTATGGGGGGCGTTTGCAACTAATGAAAAACTGTTTTTT.

About this clone itself: Other DNA sequences in this sample translate to the same CDR3. The V and J genes are TRBV4-3 and TRBJ1-2; D not certain. Germline CDR1 and CDR2: LGHNA and YSLEER. V was pared by 1 base and J by 6 bases, with 9 bases between. The CDR3 loop spans 13 amino acids. CDR3 DNA sequence: TGCGCCAGCAGCCAAGGGAGATTAAATGGCTACACCTTC. Residues: CASSQGRLNGYTF.

The chain uses TRBV6-2 or TRBV6-3 and TRBJ1-4, with D perhaps matching TRBD1 (5 bases). The CDR3 extends over 15 amino acids. Between the trimmed V and J ends, which lost 6 bases and 4 bases, there was a span of 15 bases. The V gene's germline CDR1 is MNHEY and CDR2 SVGEGT. CDR3 coding DNA: TGTGCCAGCAGCGCCTGGGAAGGGGTTAATGAAAAACTGTTTTTT. This gives the protein CASSAWEGVNEKLFF.

J is TRBJ2-7 and V is TRBV6-2 or TRBV6-3; D is uncertain. The V end was cut by 5 bases, the J end by 3 bases, with 8 bases between. The germline V gene has CDR1 MNHEY and CDR2 SVGEGT. The CDR3 loop spans 12 amino acids. This CDR3 is CASSTPIYEQYF. DNA of the CDR3: TGTGCCAGCAGTACCCCCATCTACGAGCAGTACTTC.

CDR3 loop: CASSPGRRYQETQYF. CDR3 DNA sequence: TGTGCCAGCAGCCCAGGCCGACGGTACCAAGAGACCCAGTACTTC. V gene TRBV13 combines with J gene TRBJ2-5, with D hard to call. The germline V and J ends were trimmed by 5 bases and 0 bases, with 13 bases remaining between them. Germline lookup yields CDR1 PRHDT and CDR2 FYEKMQ (reference sequence). The CDR3 has 15 amino acids.

The chain has TRBV25-1 and TRBJ2-7, with 9 bases matching TRBD2. Trimming removed 6 bases from V and 4 bases from J; junction bases left unmatched: 10. This CDR3 contains 15 residues. Germline assignment: CDR1 MGHDK and CDR2 SYGVNS. Written as DNA, the CDR3 is TGTGCCAGCAGGCCCGATCTAGCGGGACCTTACGAGCAGTACTTC. The encoded protein is CASRPDLAGPYEQYF.

This clone has more than one count but fewer than ten. The V gene is TRBV7-3, the J gene TRBJ1-1; a weak D match, TRBD1 (5 bases). The CDR3 has 16 residues. Trimming removed 5 bases from V and 7 bases from J, with 23 bases in between. Germline lookup yields CDR1 SGHTA and CDR2 FQGTGA. DNA for the CDR3: TGTGCCAGCAGCCCCGGGACCCCTTCTGGGTCCCTTGAAGCTTTCTTT. This gives the protein CASSPGTPSGSLEAFF.

The chain carries TRBV29-1 and TRBJ1-3, with D perhaps matching TRBD1 (5 bases). Trimming took 7 bases from V and 0 from J, leaving 10 bases between them. Per the germline V gene, CDR1 is SQVTM and CDR2 is ANQGSEA. The CDR3 is 13 residues long. CDR3 protein: CSATGGSGNTIYF. DNA of the CDR3: TGCAGCGCCACCGGGGGCTCTGGAAACACCATATATTTT.

The V and J genes are TRBV27 and TRBJ1-1; 9 nucleotides agree with TRBD1. Germline V gene sequence: CDR1 MNHEY, CDR2 SMNVEV (reference sequence). This CDR3 comprises 17 residues. Trimming at V came to 5 bases and at J to 0 bases, leaving 10 bases not matched to a gene. The CDR3 here is CASSRTGGWTLNTEAFF. The CDR3 DNA sequence: TGTGCCAGCAGTCGAACAGGGGGCTGGACCTTGAACACTGAAGCTTTCTTT.

This chain links TRBV27 with TRBJ1-4; 9 bases match TRBD1. Trimming removed 3 bases from V and 7 bases from J; junction bases left unmatched: 9. Germline-derived CDR1 and CDR2 are MNHEY and SMNVEV (reference sequence). The CDR3 totals 16 residues. The CDR3 sequence is CASSFFPGQGGEKLFF. DNA for the CDR3: TGTGCCAGCAGTTTTTTTCCGGGACAGGGTGGTGAAAAACTGTTTTTT. Full variable domain (remainder filled in from reference TRBV27 and TRBJ1-4): EAQVTQNPRYLITVTGKKLTVTCSQNMNHEYMSWYRQDPGLGLRQIYYSMNVEVTDKGDVPEGYKVSRKEKRNFPLILESPSPNQTSLYFCASSFFPGQGGEKLFFGSGTQLSVL.

V usage is TRBV19 and J usage is TRBJ1-6, with 7 bases aligning to TRBD1. The germline gives CDR1 LNHDA, CDR2 SQIVND (reference sequence). V was clipped by 4 bases and J by 7 bases; unmatched bases: 7. This CDR3 has 15 amino acids. CDR3 nucleotide sequence: TGTGCCAGTAGTAAGACAGGGCAAGGGAATTCACCCCTCCACTTT. Translated, it gives CASSKTGQGNSPLHF.

CDR3 sequence (DNA): TGTGCCAGCAGTTATGGTCAGGGCACCTACGAGCAGTACTTC. It codes for CASSYGQGTYEQYF. The rearrangement uses TRBV6-1 and TRBJ2-7, with a weak D call TRBD1 (5 bases). The CDR3 contains 14 residues. Trimming removed 5 bases at V and 2 bases at J, with 13 bases between. Germline CDR1 reads MNHNS; CDR2 reads SASEGT.

The CDR3 loop reads CASSFGMGTEAFF. DNA for the CDR3: TGTGCCAGCAGCTTCGGTATGGGGACTGAAGCTTTCTTT. The rearrangement links TRBV7-7 to TRBJ1-1, with unresolved D. The CDR3 sequence is 13 residues long. CDR1 and CDR2 (germline): SSHAT, FNYEAQ (reference sequence). Trimming removed 3 bases at V and 5 bases at J, with 10 bases between. The variable domain in full, with the rest retrieved from reference TRBV7-7 and TRBJ1-1, is GAGVSQSPRYKVTKRGQDVTLRCDPISSHATLYWYQQALGQGPEFLTYFNYEAQPDKSGLPSDRFSAERPEGSISTLTIQRTEQRDSAMYRCASSFGMGTEAFFGQGTRLTVV.

This sequence joins TRBV6-6 and TRBJ2-1, with 13 bases that match TRBD2. The germline V gene encodes CDR1 MNHNY and CDR2 SVGAGI (reference sequence). V lost 6 bases, J lost 0 bases, and 11 bases stayed unmatched. The CDR3 consists of 19 residues. In nucleotides, the CDR3 is TGTGCCAGCAGCTCCCCCGGGACTAGCGGGACGGGCTCCTACAATGAGCAGTTCTTC. Protein sequence: CASSSPGTSGTGSYNEQFF.

This clone showed up just a few times. This rearrangement joins TRBV5-1 to TRBJ1-6; a possible D gene is TRBD1 (5 bases). This CDR3 is built from 15 residues. V lost 2 bases and J 5 bases, leaving 11 bases between the germline ends. The germline CDR1 and CDR2 sequences are SGHRS and YFSETQ. The CDR3 coding sequence is TGCGCCAGCAGCTTTGGGCAGGGTGATAATTCACCCCTCCACTTT. Its protein is CASSFGQGDNSPLHF.

The genes are TRBV7-9 and TRBJ2-3; TRBD2 agrees at 9 bases. Germline CDR1 is SEHNR and CDR2 is FQNEAQ (reference sequence). This CDR3 is 17 amino acids long. J lost 3 bases, V lost 6 bases, and 13 bases had no gene match. CDR3 coding DNA: TGTGCCAGCAGTCGTATTAGCGGGAGTTTGGGAACAGATACGCAGTATTTT. This translates into CASSRISGSLGTDTQYF.

This clone has just one count. The chain recombines TRBV12-1 with TRBJ2-7. TRBV12-1 is annotated as a pseudogene. The CDR3 covers 20 residues. CDR3 sequence (DNA): TGTGCCAGCAGCTTGAGGATGGGACCCCCAGCTAGTAGCCGACCATACGAGCAGTACTTC. Translated: CASSLRMGPPASSRPYEQYF.

The chain couples TRBV7-2 to TRBJ2-5; D is undetermined. From germline, CDR1 is SGHTA and CDR2 FQGNSA. Trimming removed 6 bases from V and 5 bases from J, with 10 bases in between. This CDR3 region has 12 residues. The CDR3 DNA sequence: TGTGCCAGCAGAACAGATCTTGAGACCCAGTACTTC. It is translated as CASRTDLETQYF.